This entry features one TCR beta chain sequence. Antigen: not known. The germline CDR1 and CDR2 sequences are SEHNR and FQNEAQ (reference sequence). V trimming: 4 bases; J trimming: 6 bases; junction bases outside the gene matches: 3. The CDR3 runs to 13 residues. Libraries were prepared by immunoSEQ multiplex PCR; TCRdb keeps only in-frame clonotypes and omits some of them. There are some 60,000 clones in the sample; about 88% occur only once, and 6.9% lies in the top ten. This specimen comes from a study of T cell responses to AZD1222 COVID-19 vaccine. The study, taken as a whole, reports: Spike-specific TCR breadth and depth went up after people got two AZD1222 doses.

The source material was peripheral blood, sampled 28 days after the second AZD1222 dose. The chain joins TRBV7-9 to TRBJ1-2; the match to TRBD1 covers 9 bases. The TCR originated in an adult who received the AZD1222 COVID-19 vaccine. The CDR3, as DNA: TGTGCCAGCAGCTCACAGGGGGCGAATGGCTACACCTTC. Encoded protein: CASSSQGANGYTF.